The 19 T cell receptor beta chains given below trace back to one sample, sequenced in a study of early T cells in non-severe SARS-CoV-2 infection. TCRdb fed the 5' RACE reads into MiXCR, producing one record per CDR3 protein. The data show fewer than 65,000 distinct CDR3 sequences, approximately 12% seen once. The sample taken for sequencing was whole blood. The receptors come from an adult who was a healthcare worker with PCR-confirmed SARS-CoV-2 infection or an uninfected control (not recorded which).

This clonotype was observed many times. The chain has TRBV2 and TRBJ2-7; 9 nucleotides line up with TRBD1. With V trimmed by 5 bases and J by 3 bases, 14 bases remained unmatched. CDR1 and CDR2 from the germline V gene are SNHLY and FYNNEI. This CDR3 spans 17 amino acids. CDR3 nucleotides: TGTGCCAGCAGTCTGTCGGGGGCTGGGACAGGGATCTACGAGCAGTACTTC. Translation: CASSLSGAGTGIYEQYF.

This clonotype was counted ten times or more. The chain has TRBV15 and TRBJ2-7; D is unclear. CDR3 length: 14 residues. The germline gives CDR1 LNHNV, CDR2 YYDKDF (reference sequence). Trimming left V 2 bases short and J 2 bases short, with 10 bases between. DNA for the CDR3: TGTGCCACCAGCAGATTGCGGAACACCTACGAGCAGTACTTC. Its translation: CATSRLRNTYEQYF.

This clonotype was seen many times. The chain links TRBV7-8 to TRBJ2-7; 9 bases map to TRBD2. The CDR3 is 17 amino acids. The germline V gene encodes CDR1 SGHVS and CDR2 FQNEAQ. The ends lost 1 base at V and 0 bases at J; junction bases unmatched: 7. CDR3 in amino acids: CASSLGGGAQSSYEQYF. The CDR3 DNA reads TGTGCCAGCAGCTTAGGCGGGGGGGCGCAGAGCTCCTACGAGCAGTACTTC.

This clonotype was counted only a few times. V gene TRBV5-4 combines with J gene TRBJ1-3; perhaps TRBD1 as D (6 bases). V was trimmed by 0 bases and J by 4 bases, leaving 11 bases between them. The CDR3 spans 15 residues. Germline assignment: CDR1 SGHNT and CDR2 YYREEE (reference sequence). The CDR3 region has the DNA TGTGCCAGCAGCTTGGACAGGGTGGGAGGAAACACCATATATTTT. It encodes CASSLDRVGGNTIYF.

This clonotype was detected ten times or more. J is TRBJ2-3 and V is TRBV20-1; 7 bases align to TRBD1. Germline CDR1 and CDR2: DFQATT and SNEGSKA (reference sequence). The ends lost 5 bases at V and 4 bases at J; junction bases unmatched: 3. This CDR3 has 12 residues. CDR3 residues: CSARQGSDTQYF. CDR3 bases: TGCAGTGCTCGACAGGGATCAGATACGCAGTATTTT.

This clonotype was seen only a few times. The genes are TRBV7-9 and TRBJ1-5, with D possibly TRBD1 on 6 matching bases. Germline-derived CDR1 and CDR2 are SEHNR and FQNEAQ (reference sequence). Trimming shortened V by 1 base and J by 9 bases, and 13 bases separated the two germline ends. The CDR3 has 14 residues. Here the CDR3 reads CASSLGQATMPQHF. DNA for the CDR3: TGTGCCAGCAGCTTAGGACAGGCCACGATGCCCCAGCATTTT.

This clonotype was counted many times. CDR3 nucleotides: TGCAGTGCTAGTGTGGTCGAGGGACCAGATACGCAGTATTTT. Its protein is CSASVVEGPDTQYF. The chain uses TRBV20-1 and TRBJ2-3, with D possibly called TRBD1 or TRBD2 (5 bases each). Per the germline V gene, CDR1 is DFQATT and CDR2 is SNEGSKA (reference sequence). This CDR3 has 14 amino acids. The V gene lost 3 bases and the J gene lost 4 bases, with 14 bases spanning the gap.

This chain joins TRBV5-4 and TRBJ2-2, with unresolved D. Trimming took off 4 bases at V and 5 bases at J, with 9 bases between the two ends. CDR1 SGHNT and CDR2 YYREEE come from the germline V gene (reference sequence). The CDR3 is 13 amino acids. CDR3 loop: CASSTSGTGELFF. The CDR3 coding sequence is TGTGCCAGCAGCACCTCCGGGACCGGGGAGCTGTTTTTT.

The gene calls are TRBV20-1 and TRBJ2-3, with 8 bases that match TRBD2. The CDR3 consists of 14 residues. Germline V gives CDR1 DFQATT, CDR2 SNEGSKA (reference sequence). The junction had 6 bases not matched to a gene; V was cut back by 5 bases and J by 2 bases. CDR3 sequence: CSASAGVFTDTQYF. The CDR3 bases are TGCAGTGCTTCAGCGGGGGTTTTCACAGATACGCAGTATTTT.

At least ten counts were recorded for this clonotype. J is TRBJ2-7 and V is TRBV5-5; D not resolved. V was cut by 5 bases and J by 7 bases, with 16 bases left in between. The germline V gene encodes CDR1 SGHKS and CDR2 YYEKEE (reference sequence). CDR3 length: 13 residues. The CDR3 spells CASSVGLTGEQYF. The CDR3 coding sequence is TGTGCCAGCAGTGTGGGCCTCACTGGGGAGCAGTACTTC.

The chain carries TRBV20-1 and TRBJ1-5, with 8 bases identical to TRBD1. V lost 5 bases to trimming and J lost 2 bases; unmatched junction nucleotides: 2. This CDR3 has 13 residues. CDR1 is DFQATT, CDR2 SNEGSKA, per germline (reference sequence). In DNA, the CDR3 is TGCAGTGCTCAGGACAGGGGCAATCAGCCCCAGCATTTT. It encodes CSAQDRGNQPQHF.

This clonotype was found a few times. The chain uses TRBV9 and TRBJ1-4; D not certain. CDR1 and CDR2 (germline): SGDLS, YYNGEE. V was pared by 0 bases and J by 2 bases, with 5 bases between. The length of the CDR3 is 14 residues. The CDR3 DNA is TGTGCCAGCAGCGTAGAACCGACTAATGAAAAACTGTTTTTT. Amino acid sequence: CASSVEPTNEKLFF.

The J gene is TRBJ2-7, the V gene TRBV11-2; 9 nucleotides align to TRBD1. The length of the CDR3 is 14 residues. Germline V gene data show CDR1 as SGHAT and CDR2 as FQNNGV. J gave up 2 bases and V 5 bases, and 4 bases lay outside the gene matches. The CDR3 is CASSVTGGTYEQYF. In DNA, the CDR3 is TGTGCCAGCAGCGTTACAGGGGGCACCTACGAGCAGTACTTC.

The V and J genes are TRBV28 and TRBJ2-7, with D perhaps TRBD1 (5 bases). The CDR3 has 14 amino acids. The V end lost 6 bases, the J end lost 0 bases, and 12 bases lay between the germline ends. The germline gives CDR1 MDHEN, CDR2 SYDVKM. The CDR3 spells CASRPPQGSYEQYF. DNA of the CDR3: TGTGCCAGCAGGCCCCCCCAGGGCTCCTACGAGCAGTACTTC.

This clonotype was seen a handful of times. The chain couples TRBV10-3 to TRBJ1-1; D remains ambiguous. The CDR3 is 14 amino acids. The germline V gene has CDR1 ENHRY and CDR2 SYGVKD. V lost 2 bases and J lost 1, with 8 bases in between. CDR3 residues: CAISERMENTEAFF. In DNA, the CDR3 is TGTGCCATCAGTGAGAGAATGGAGAACACTGAAGCTTTCTTT.

This clonotype was counted ten times or more. This sequence joins TRBV9 and TRBJ2-3; D gene uncertain. The CDR3 is 10 amino acids. Germline values: CDR1 SGDLS, CDR2 YYNGEE. V gave up 3 bases and J gave up 5 bases, with 1 base separating them. The DNA for the CDR3 is TGTGCCAGCAGCGGAGATACGCAGTATTTT. As protein: CASSGDTQYF.

There are a few counts of this clonotype. The chain uses TRBV12-3 or TRBV12-4 and TRBJ2-1; no clear D gene. This CDR3 has 14 amino acids. V was clipped by 3 bases and J by 8 bases, with 14 bases between them. CDR3 residues: CASSFNWAMDEQFF. CDR3 nucleotide sequence: TGTGCCAGCAGTTTCAACTGGGCTATGGATGAGCAGTTCTTC.

This clonotype was counted a few times. The V call is TRBV5-1, the J call TRBJ2-2; 13 bases are shared with TRBD2. CDR1 and CDR2 from the germline V gene are SGHRS and YFSETQ. The junction had 5 bases not matched to a gene; V was cut back by 4 bases and J by 5 bases. The length of the CDR3 is 16 residues. Written as DNA, the CDR3 is TGCGCCAGCAGCGCGACTAGCGGGGGGTCTACCGGGGAGCTGTTTTTT. Translating it yields CASSATSGGSTGELFF.

This chain joins TRBV7-2 and TRBJ1-2; D unresolved. V lost 0 bases to trimming and J lost 3 bases, with 5 bases between them. Germline V gene data show CDR1 as SGHTA and CDR2 as FQGNSA. This CDR3 region has 13 residues. The CDR3 bases are TGTGCCAGCAGCTTAGCGGGTTACTATGGCTACACCTTC. It is translated as CASSLAGYYGYTF.